This T cell receptor (beta chain) derives from a study of PD-1 blockade in classical Hodgkin lymphoma. Study-level points and caveats: Nothing has yet pinned down what causes the repertoire differences, possibly disease activity or prior therapy. Newly diagnosed patients reportedly had lower baseline TCR diversity than healthy donors.

TCRdb's table, derived via immunoSEQ multiplex PCR, lists solely in-frame clones and lacks some. The data hold approximately 35,000 clones, with 75% to 90% observed a single time. Time point denoted: newly diagnosed, previously untreated cHL patient sample. Purification of CD4+ T cells from thawed PBMCs was performed via magnetic negative selection. On this clone: Antigen unknown.

With 4 bases clipped from V and 10 bases from J, the junction kept 7 bases outside the gene matches. The CDR3 spans 14 residues. The germline gives CDR1 LNHDA, CDR2 SQIVND (reference sequence). Sequencing was performed on CD4+ T cells from blood. V and J are TRBV19 and TRBJ1-4; 9 positions match TRBD1. The TCR sequence derives from a human donor with classical Hodgkin lymphoma. The CDR3 loop is CASSTDRGKGKLFF. CDR3 bases: TGTGCCAGTAGTACGGACAGGGGTAAGGGAAAACTGTTTTTT.